The present entry profiles one T cell receptor beta chain with its context. These data are taken from a study of shared clonotypes between healthy human individuals. Repertoires were generated with immunoSEQ multiplex PCR, while TCRdb's copy carries only in-frame clones and drops some. The data contain 550,000 to 700,000 clones, approximately 73% of them singletons. The CDR3 is 14 residues long. V was trimmed by 7 bases and J by 3 bases, leaving 16 bases between them. Germline values: CDR1 MNHNY, CDR2 SVGAGI (reference sequence). The V call is TRBV6-6, the J call TRBJ2-7; D is possibly TRBD1 or TRBD2 (6 bases each). The receptor was isolated from a woman in her 30s in good health. Sequenced: memory CD4+ T cells sorted from blood. Subset denoted: CD45RA-negative fraction. The CDR3 sequence: CASTKVEGGYEQYF. The DNA of the CDR3 is TGTGCCAGCACCAAGGTAGAGGGGGGCTACGAGCAGTACTTC.